This T cell receptor (beta chain) was identified during a study of shared clonotypes between healthy human individuals. Study background: For every donor, three CD4 naive, three CD4 memory, two CD8 naive and one CD8 memory plates were used.

Sequencing used immunoSEQ multiplex PCR; TCRdb keeps in-frame clones, though not all of them. The data contain about 2.2 million clones, 93% of them seen just once; the ten biggest clones take up 1.5% to 2%. Naive CD8 cells lacked CD45RO and underwent positive selection for CCR7, leaving out terminally differentiated effector memory CD45RA+ cells. Each of the donors was a healthy adult who was HIV-negative and had not had a recent acute infection or vaccination. All donors were Caucasian adults living in Nashville, Tennessee. Study results and caveats: The four-donor shared clonotypes exceeded non-shared clonotypes in generation probability, with non-shared ones scoring lower.

As concerns this clone: The antigen is not known. This sample also contains other DNA sequences that code for the same CDR3.

The CDR3 loop spans 14 amino acids. The J segment lost 5 bases and the V segment lost 0 bases, leaving 3 bases of the junction unmatched. Looked up from germline, CDR1 is MNHEY and CDR2 is SVGAGI. The chain joins TRBV6-5 to TRBJ1-1; 7 nucleotides agree with TRBD1. The TCR was taken from a man between 18 and 29 years old in good health. Some clones in this sample may be carry-over from other donors' samples. The sequencing input was naive CD8+ T cells from PBMCs. CDR3 protein: CASSYSSGGTEAFF. The CDR3 nucleotides are TGTGCCAGCAGTTACTCGTCAGGGGGGACTGAAGCTTTCTTT.